What follows describes a single T cell receptor beta chain. Profiled with immunoSEQ multiplex PCR; TCRdb holds only in-frame clones, not every one. The table has around 94,000 clones, roughly 90% seen once. Trimming removed 3 bases at V and 4 bases at J, with 13 bases between. CDR1 SGHRS and CDR2 YFSETQ come from the germline V gene. The CDR3 has 15 residues. These data are taken from a study of blood T cell repertoires in COVID-19. The material sequenced was peripheral blood. The TCR comes from a man older than 75 with acute or convalescent COVID-19. The chain links TRBV5-1 to TRBJ1-4; maybe TRBD1 (5 bases). CDR3 in amino acids: CASSSSGLGNEKLFF. The CDR3, as DNA: TGCGCCAGCAGCTCCTCAGGGTTGGGTAATGAAAAACTGTTTTTT. The full variable domain, with the rest looked up from reference TRBV5-1 and TRBJ1-4, is KAGVTQTPRYLIKTRGQQVTLSCSPISGHRSVSWYQQTPGQGLQFLFEYFSETQRNKGNFPGRFSGRQFSNSRSEMNVSTLELGDSALYLCASSSSGLGNEKLFFGSGTQLSVL.